This entry concerns a single TCR beta chain. The sample originates from a study of blood T cells in healthy people across ages. CDR1 and CDR2 from the germline V gene are DFQATT and SNEGSKA (reference sequence). This CDR3 has 15 residues. The ends were cut back, 0 bases at V and 4 bases at J, with 12 bases in the middle. Using a J-beta primer mix together with a sample-barcoded 5' primer, a second PCR was run for roughly 7 to 12 cycles. TCRdb itself ran the 5' RACE reads through MiXCR, one entry per CDR3 protein. The data show some 1,800,000 distinct CDR3 sequences, with about 39% seen just once and 20% to 25% held by the top ten.

The chain employs TRBV20-1 and TRBJ1-4; possibly TRBD1 for D (5 bases). Sequencing was done on a sample of blood. The receptor was derived from a human donor in good health. CDR3 bases: TGCAGTGCTAGAGAGGGGGGGACTGATAATGAAAAACTGTTTTTT. It yields the protein CSAREGGTDNEKLFF.